A single sample is the source of the 13 T cell receptor beta chains below, sequenced in a study of beta chain features in type 1 diabetes. The authors reverse transcribed all of the isolated RNA, so sequencing captured expressed TCRB transcripts. This table comes from immunoSEQ multiplex PCR, and its TCRdb copy is limited to in-frame clones, with some not included. The sample comprises roughly 290,000 clones, 14% to 15% of which are singletons, and more than 0.015% rests with the top ten. Study results and caveats: There was a moderate but significant shortening of TCRB CDR3s in all four CD4+ subsets of Type 1 diabetes patients.

These receptors are not linked to any known antigen. Sequences were obtained from naive CD4+ T cells from blood. These receptors all come from a man in his late teens or twenties with type 1 diabetes.

V usage is TRBV7-2 and J usage is TRBJ1-6; a weak D match, TRBD1 (6 bases). This CDR3 contains 15 residues. V gave up 5 bases and J gave up 4 bases, with 12 bases separating them. Germline CDR1 and CDR2: SGHTA and FQGNSA. The chain's CDR3 is CASSTRDMYNSPLHF. The CDR3, as DNA: TGTGCCAGCAGCACCCGGGACATGTATAATTCACCCCTCCACTTT. Full variable domain (outside the CDR3, taken from reference TRBV7-2 and TRBJ1-6): GAGVSQSPSNKVTEKGKDVELRCDPISGHTALYWYRQSLGQGLEFLIYFQGNSAPDKSGLPSDRFSAERTGGSVSTLTIQRTQQEDSAVYLCASSTRDMYNSPLHFGNGTRLTVT.

V usage is TRBV7-2 and J usage is TRBJ2-7, with D maybe TRBD2 (6 bases). From germline, CDR1 is SGHTA and CDR2 FQGNSA. The CDR3 runs 14 residues. The V gene lost 3 bases and the J gene lost 3 bases, with 12 bases spanning the gap. CDR3 sequence: CASSLRDFYYEQYF. The CDR3 DNA follows: TGTGCCAGCAGCTTGCGGGACTTCTACTACGAGCAGTACTTC.

The chain joins TRBV7-2 to TRBJ2-7; tentative D call: TRBD2 (7 bases). The ends were cut back, 1 base at V and 8 bases at J, with 18 bases in the middle. The CDR3 has 15 residues. Germline V gives CDR1 SGHTA, CDR2 FQGNSA. Here the CDR3 DNA reads TGTGCCAGCAGCTTAGGCGGGGGCGGGGTTGGGAAGCAGTACTTC. Translated: CASSLGGGGVGKQYF. The full variable domain, its missing parts supplied by reference TRBV7-2 and TRBJ2-7, is GAGVSQSPSNKVTEKGKDVELRCDPISGHTALYWYRQSLGQGLEFLIYFQGNSAPDKSGLPSDRFSAERTGGSVSTLTIQRTQQEDSAVYLCASSLGGGGVGKQYFGPGTRLTVT.

The chain joins TRBV2 to TRBJ2-2; TRBD1 might be the D (6 bases). V gave up 6 bases and J gave up 5 bases, with 13 bases separating them. The CDR3 extends over 14 amino acids. Germline V gives CDR1 SNHLY, CDR2 FYNNEI. CDR3 protein: CASRILRGTGELFF. CDR3 bases: TGTGCCAGCAGGATTTTGAGGGGGACCGGGGAGCTGTTTTTT.

The chain combines TRBV12-5 with TRBJ2-1; no reliable D call. Trimming cost V 2 bases and J 4 bases, with 6 bases left between them. Germline V gene sequence: CDR1 LGHNT, CDR2 FRNRAP. The CDR3 is made up of 13 amino acids. This chain's CDR3 is CASGLSPYNEQFF. For the CDR3, the DNA is TGTGCTAGTGGTTTGTCTCCGTACAATGAGCAGTTCTTC. The whole variable domain, filled in from reference TRBV12-5 and TRBJ2-1, reads DARVTQTPRHKVTEMGQEVTMRCQPILGHNTVFWYRQTMMQGLELLAYFRNRAPLDDSGMPKDRFSAEMPDATLATLKIQPSEPRDSAVYFCASGLSPYNEQFFGPGTRLTVL.

This chain joins TRBV7-2 and TRBJ1-1; a possible D gene is TRBD1 (5 bases). Germline CDR1 and CDR2: SGHTA and FQGNSA. The length of the CDR3 is 17 residues. V was clipped by 5 bases and J by 1 base, with 20 bases between them. CDR3 amino acids: CASSRLGGSSGNTEAFF. As DNA, the CDR3 is TGTGCCAGCAGCCGCCTGGGGGGGTCCTCGGGGAACACTGAAGCTTTCTTT.

This clone occurred a few times. The chain has TRBV30 and TRBJ2-1, with TRBD2 identical over 7 bases. CDR3 length: 18 amino acids. Trimming cost V 4 bases and J 9 bases; bases outside gene matches: 24. Germline V lookup: CDR1 GTSNPN, CDR2 SVGIG (reference sequence). The CDR3 DNA is TGTGCCTGGACCCCCCCCTCCCAACTAGCGCAATGGGGAAGTGAGCAGTTCTTC. Translated, it gives CAWTPPSQLAQWGSEQFF.

This clone was seen a handful of times. This sequence joins TRBV11-2 and TRBJ2-7, with no clear D. V lost 0 bases and J lost 2, with 17 bases in between. The germline V gene encodes CDR1 SGHAT and CDR2 FQNNGV. The CDR3 is 17 amino acids. The CDR3 region has the DNA TGTGCCAGCAGCTTAGATCTGGAGAATTTGGAGACCTACGAGCAGTACTTC. Translated, it gives CASSLDLENLETYEQYF.

In this sample, this clone turned up a few times. V is TRBV6-4 and J is TRBJ1-2, with 10 nucleotides matching TRBD1. Trimming at V came to 5 bases and at J to 7 bases, leaving 7 bases not matched to a gene. CDR1 is MRHNA, CDR2 SNTAGT, per germline. The CDR3 is 14 amino acids. CDR3 residues: CASSSRQGAPGYTF. CDR3 nucleotide sequence: TGTGCCAGCAGTTCTCGACAGGGGGCGCCTGGCTACACCTTC.

The V call is TRBV9, the J call TRBJ2-1; 8 positions agree with TRBD2. J lost 4 bases, V lost 0 bases, and 9 bases had no gene match. The length of the CDR3 is 17 residues. Germline V lookup: CDR1 SGDLS, CDR2 YYNGEE. CDR3 residues: CASSVANGRAPYNEQFF. The CDR3 coding sequence is TGTGCCAGCAGCGTAGCCAACGGGAGGGCCCCGTACAATGAGCAGTTCTTC.

This clone was detected a few times. The gene calls are TRBV27 and TRBJ2-7; perhaps TRBD1 as D (6 bases). Between the trimmed V and J ends, which lost 1 base and 7 bases, there was a span of 14 bases. This CDR3 spans 14 amino acids. The germline V gene encodes CDR1 MNHEY and CDR2 SMNVEV (reference sequence). The CDR3 DNA follows: TGTGCCAGCAGTTTATATGGCGGTAGGGGGGAGCAGTACTTC. It encodes CASSLYGGRGEQYF.

V usage is TRBV5-1 and J usage is TRBJ2-3; D call uncertain. CDR3 length: 15 amino acids. V was trimmed by 2 bases and J by 0 bases, leaving 10 bases between them. From germline, CDR1 is SGHRS and CDR2 YFSETQ. CDR3 amino acids: CASSFAAASTDTQYF. For the CDR3, the DNA is TGCGCCAGCAGCTTCGCTGCGGCTAGCACAGATACGCAGTATTTT.

This clone was counted a few times. CDR3 protein: CASSLGQLSTDTQYF. Here the CDR3 DNA reads TGTGCCAGCAGTTTGGGACAGCTTAGCACAGATACGCAGTATTTT. The V and J genes are TRBV28 and TRBJ2-3, with 7 bases aligning to TRBD1. Germline loops: CDR1 MDHEN, CDR2 SYDVKM. CDR3 length: 15 residues. Trimming took 3 bases from V and 0 from J; bases not matched to a gene: 3. Drawing the rest from reference TRBV28 and TRBJ2-3, the complete variable domain is DVKVTQSSRYLVKRTGEKVFLECVQDMDHENMFWYRQDPGLGLRLIYFSYDVKMKEKGDIPEGYSVSREKKERFSLILESASTNQTSMYLCASSLGQLSTDTQYFGPGTRLTVL.